One sample yielded the 3 T cell receptor beta chains listed below, sequenced in a study of blood T cell repertoires in COVID-19. The method was immunoSEQ multiplex PCR; TCRdb's version includes in-frame clones alone and lacks a portion of them. The sample includes fewer than 200,000 clones, roughly 77% of them seen just once. The specimen sequenced was peripheral blood. These TCRs come from a man aged 70 or older with active or convalescent COVID-19.

This clone was recorded a few times. The V gene is TRBV2, the J gene TRBJ2-7, with D uncertain. The V gene's germline CDR1 is SNHLY and CDR2 FYNNEI. V was pared by 2 bases and J by 3 bases, with 2 bases between. The CDR3 length is 11 residues. Written as DNA, the CDR3 is TGTGCCAGCAGTGAACTCTACGAGCAGTACTTC. This translates into CASSELYEQYF.

This clone has just one count. J is TRBJ2-1 and V is TRBV5-5, with D possibly matching TRBD2 (8 bases). The CDR3 is made up of 15 amino acids. Germline V gene sequence: CDR1 SGHKS, CDR2 YYEKEE (reference sequence). Deletions cut 3 bases from V and 4 bases from J, with 14 bases between. DNA for the CDR3: TGTGCCAGCAGCTCGGGAGGGGGCGGGTACAATGAGCAGTTCTTC. It specifies CASSSGGGGYNEQFF.

V and J are TRBV6-5 and TRBJ1-2; D gene ambiguous. The germline V gene encodes CDR1 MNHEY and CDR2 SVGAGI. This CDR3 region has 13 residues. V was trimmed by 5 bases and J by 6 bases, leaving 13 bases between them. Here the CDR3 reads CASSLRLSDGYTF. The CDR3 bases are TGTGCCAGCAGTCTCCGCCTCTCGGATGGCTACACCTTC.